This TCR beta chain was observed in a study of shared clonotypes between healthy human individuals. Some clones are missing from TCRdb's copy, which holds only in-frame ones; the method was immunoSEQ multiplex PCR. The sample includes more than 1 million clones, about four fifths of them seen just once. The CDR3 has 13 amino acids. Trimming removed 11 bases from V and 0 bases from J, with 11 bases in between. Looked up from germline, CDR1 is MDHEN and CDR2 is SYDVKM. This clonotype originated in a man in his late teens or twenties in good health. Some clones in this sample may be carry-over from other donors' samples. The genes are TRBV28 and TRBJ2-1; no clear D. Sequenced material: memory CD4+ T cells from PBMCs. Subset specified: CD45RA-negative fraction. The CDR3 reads CAGRSSSYNEQFF. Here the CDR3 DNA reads TGTGCCGGCCGATCTAGCTCCTACAATGAGCAGTTCTTC.